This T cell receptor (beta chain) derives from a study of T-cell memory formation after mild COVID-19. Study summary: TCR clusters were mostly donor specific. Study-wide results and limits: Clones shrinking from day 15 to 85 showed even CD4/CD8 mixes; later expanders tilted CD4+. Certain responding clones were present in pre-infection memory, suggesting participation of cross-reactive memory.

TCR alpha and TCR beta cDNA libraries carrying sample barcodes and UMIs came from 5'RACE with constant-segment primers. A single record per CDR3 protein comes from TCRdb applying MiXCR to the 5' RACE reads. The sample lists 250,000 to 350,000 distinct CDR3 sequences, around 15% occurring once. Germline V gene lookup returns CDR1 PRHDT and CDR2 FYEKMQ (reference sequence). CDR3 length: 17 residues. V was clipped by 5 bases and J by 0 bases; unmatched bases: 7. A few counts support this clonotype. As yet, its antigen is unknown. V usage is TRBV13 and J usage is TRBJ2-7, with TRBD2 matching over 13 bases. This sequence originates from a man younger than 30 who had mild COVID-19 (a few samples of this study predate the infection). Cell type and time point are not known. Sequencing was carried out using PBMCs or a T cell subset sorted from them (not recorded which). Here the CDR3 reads CASSARTSGGLSYEQYF. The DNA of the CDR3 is TGTGCCAGCAGCGCCCGGACTAGCGGGGGCCTCTCCTACGAGCAGTACTTC.